The 2 T cell receptor beta chains presented below share a single source sample, sequenced in a study of neoadjuvant anti-PD-1 for oral cavity cancer. Clones were sequenced by immunoSEQ multiplex PCR, and TCRdb holds only the in-frame ones, with some missing. The sample carries 72,000 or so clones, about 86% recorded once. The sequenced sample was PBMCs, obtained before nivolumab (anti-PD-1) treatment. The receptors come from a person aged 40-85 years with oral cavity squamous cell carcinoma.

The J gene is TRBJ2-1, the V gene TRBV5-1; D perhaps matches TRBD2 (5 bases). This CDR3 spans 13 amino acids. The germline CDR1 and CDR2 sequences are SGHRS and YFSETQ. Trimming shortened V by 2 bases and J by 4 bases, and 7 bases separated the two germline ends. Here the CDR3 DNA reads TGCGCCAGCAGCTTCGTAGCGTACAATGAGCAGTTCTTC. Amino acids: CASSFVAYNEQFF.

This clone has a handful of counts. V and J are TRBV7-8 and TRBJ1-4; D ambiguous. The germline gives CDR1 SGHVS, CDR2 FQNEAQ. The CDR3 is 16 amino acids. V shed 5 bases and J shed 1 base, with 14 bases lying between them. The CDR3 sequence is CASSPAPARTNEKLFF. CDR3 DNA sequence: TGTGCCAGCAGCCCCGCCCCCGCAAGAACTAATGAAAAACTGTTTTTT. Based on the CDR3 plus reference TRBV7-8 and TRBJ1-4, the full variable domain is GAGVSQSPRYKVAKRGQDVALRCDPISGHVSLFWYQQALGQGPEFLTYFQNEAQLDKSGLPSDRFFAERPEGSVSTLKIQRTQQEDSAVYLCASSPAPARTNEKLFFGSGTQLSVL.